The 23 T cell receptor beta chains in this list originate from one sample, sequenced in a study of prognosis after radiotherapy for stage I lung cancer. Two-round multiplex PCR amplified TCR beta CDR3 from genomic DNA. First-round PCR, the initial amplification, used primers specific to each TRBV and TRBJ gene. TCRdb re-derived calls from the multiplex PCR reads in MiXCR, one entry per CDR3 protein. The profile shows some 38,000 distinct CDR3 sequences, 24% of them singletons. This material consisted of PBMCs, taken before or after stereotactic body radiation therapy (not recorded which). All receptors come from a donor aged 50 or older with non-small cell lung cancer.

This clonotype was observed at least ten times. V usage is TRBV5-1 and J usage is TRBJ1-2, with 8 bases matching TRBD1. The ends lost 7 bases at V and 0 bases at J; junction bases unmatched: 5. This CDR3 spans 14 amino acids. The germline gives CDR1 SGHRS, CDR2 YFSETQ. Here the CDR3 DNA reads TGCGCCAGCTCCTTGGACAGGGCTAACTATGGCTACACCTTC. Translation: CASSLDRANYGYTF.

As to this clonotype: A far more abundant clone sits one base away, making this likely a read error. The chain has TRBV6-8 and TRBJ2-6, with 7 nucleotides matching TRBD1. Germline V gives CDR1 MNHGY, CDR2 SAAAGT. V trimming: 9 bases; J trimming: 8 bases; junction bases outside the gene matches: 10. The CDR3 runs to 14 residues. DNA of the CDR3: TGTGCCAGTTTCCGGGACAGATGGTCCAACGTCCTGACTTTC. Residues: CASFRDRWSNVLTF.

This clonotype appeared many times. The V gene is TRBV18, the J gene TRBJ1-2; D call uncertain. Germline assignment: CDR1 KGHSH and CDR2 LQKENI. This CDR3 spans 13 amino acids. The V and J ends lost 1 base and 7 bases respectively, with 10 bases between them. CDR3 protein: CASSPQEGSGYTF. CDR3 bases: TGTGCCAGCTCACCACAGGAGGGTAGTGGCTACACCTTC. The full variable domain, completed using reference TRBV18 and TRBJ1-2, is NAGVMQNPRHLVRRRGQEARLRCSPMKGHSHVYWYRQLPEEGLKFMVYLQKENIIDESGMPKERFSAEFPKEGPSILRIQQVVRGDSAAYFCASSPQEGSGYTFGSGTRLTVV.

At least ten counts were recorded for this clonotype. The gene calls are TRBV9 and TRBJ2-7, with 7 bases lining up with TRBD1. J lost 3 bases, V lost 0 bases, and 6 bases had no gene match. The CDR3 runs to 15 residues. Germline-derived CDR1 and CDR2 are SGDLS and YYNGEE. DNA for the CDR3: TGTGCCAGCAGCGTAGTGGAAGGGGGCCACTACGAGCAGTACTTC. Protein: CASSVVEGGHYEQYF.

In its sample, this clonotype was seen many times. V gene TRBV24-1 combines with J gene TRBJ2-1; possibly TRBD1 or TRBD2 for D (5 bases each). Germline CDR1 is KGHDR and CDR2 is SFDVKD. This CDR3 region has 15 residues. Trimming cost V 6 bases and J 8 bases, with 19 bases left between them. Here the CDR3 reads CATSRGPASSHEQFF. CDR3 coding DNA: TGTGCCACCAGTCGGGGACCTGCTTCTTCCCATGAGCAGTTCTTC.

About this clonotype itself: With a far larger clone one base away, a read error is the likely cause. V gene TRBV6-4 combines with J gene TRBJ1-2, with TRBD1 identical over 8 bases. From germline, CDR1 is MRHNA and CDR2 SNTAGT. Germline trimming cut 5 bases from V and 0 bases from J; bases unmatched to any gene: 8. This CDR3 spans 16 amino acids. The DNA of the CDR3 is TGTGCCAGCAGTTACGGGACAGGTTATACTAACTATGGCTACACCTTC. This gives the protein CASSYGTGYTNYGYTF.

This clonotype occurred a few times. CDR3 DNA sequence: TGTGCCACCCTGAGGGCAAGTAACGCTGAAGCTTTCTTT. It yields the protein CATLRASNAEAFF. The chain recombines TRBV6-1 with TRBJ1-1; D unclear. Germline CDR1 reads MNHNS; CDR2 reads SASEGT. V lost 10 bases to trimming and J lost 6 bases, with 18 bases between them. The CDR3 is 13 amino acids.

This clonotype appeared many times. This chain connects TRBV2 to TRBJ2-7, with D uncertain. The V end was cut by 6 bases, the J end by 5 bases, with 11 bases between. The germline gives CDR1 SNHLY, CDR2 FYNNEI. The CDR3 is 12 amino acids. The CDR3: CASSHNDDEQYF. CDR3 nucleotides: TGTGCCAGCAGCCACAACGACGACGAGCAGTACTTC.

This clonotype was observed at least ten times. This chain links TRBV7-9 with TRBJ2-7; D may match TRBD1 or TRBD2 (5 bases each). Trimming took off 5 bases at V and 2 bases at J, with 13 bases between the two ends. Germline V gene sequence: CDR1 SEHNR, CDR2 FQNEAQ (reference sequence). CDR3 size: 14 residues. CDR3 DNA: TGTGCCAGCAGCCCTCGGGACGGAGCCTACGAGCAGTACTTC. It translates to CASSPRDGAYEQYF.

This clonotype was counted ten times or more. The chain joins TRBV6-1 to TRBJ1-2; 9 bases map to TRBD1. Germline CDR1 and CDR2: MNHNS and SASEGT. Losses at the gene ends were 6 bases for V and 3 bases for J; bases not matched to a gene: 8. The CDR3 extends over 15 amino acids. This CDR3 reads CASSSTGTGYYGYTF. The CDR3 DNA reads as TGTGCCAGCAGCTCAACCGGGACAGGGTACTATGGCTACACCTTC.

This clonotype appeared a few times. J is TRBJ2-4 and V is TRBV2; D is perhaps TRBD2 (6 bases). Germline V CDR1 and CDR2: SNHLY, FYNNEI. V was trimmed by 6 bases and J by 16 bases, leaving 22 bases between them. The CDR3 length is 13 residues. Here the CDR3 reads CASSTGGKAAGYF. The CDR3 region has the DNA TGTGCCAGCAGCACCGGCGGTAAGGCAGCGGGTTACTTC.

The V call is TRBV28, the J call TRBJ1-5; D uncertain. The germline gives CDR1 MDHEN, CDR2 SYDVKM. V gave up 4 bases and J gave up 9 bases, with 7 bases separating them. This CDR3 spans 11 amino acids. The chain's CDR3 is CASSSSRPQHF. In nucleotides, the CDR3 is TGTGCCAGCAGTTCAAGCCGGCCCCAGCATTTT.

This clonotype was counted a single time. A clone one base away is much larger, so this may be a read error. V gene TRBV7-2 combines with J gene TRBJ1-1; D gene ambiguous. CDR1 is SGHTA and CDR2 is FQGNSA in the germline V gene. The CDR3 covers 13 residues. CDR3 coding DNA: TGTGCCAGCAGCTTTACGGCAGAAACTGAAGATTTCTTT. Translated: CASSFTAETEDFF.

This clonotype occurred many times. J is TRBJ2-3 and V is TRBV5-6, with unresolved D. Germline V CDR1 and CDR2: SGHDT, YYEEEE. The V end was cut by 2 bases, the J end by 2 bases, with 6 bases between. This CDR3 contains 13 residues. This CDR3 is CASSLPDTDTQYF. The CDR3 DNA reads TGTGCCAGCAGCTTACCGGACACAGATACGCAGTATTTT.

The rearrangement uses TRBV6-5 and TRBJ1-1; perhaps TRBD1 as D (6 bases). Germline V gene lookup returns CDR1 MNHEY and CDR2 SVGAGI. V lost 1 base and J lost 3, with 9 bases in between. This CDR3 contains 14 residues. CDR3 in DNA: TGTGCCAGCAGTTACTGGTACAGGGACACTGAAGCTTTCTTT. This codes for CASSYWYRDTEAFF.

J is TRBJ1-2 and V is TRBV4-1; no clear D. V shed 0 bases and J shed 0 bases, with 17 bases lying between them. The CDR3 extends over 18 amino acids. CDR1 is MGHRA, CDR2 YSYEKL, per germline. CDR3 coding DNA: TGCGCCAGCAGCCAAGATAAAACAGACACTACTACTAACTATGGCTACACCTTC. It is translated as CASSQDKTDTTTNYGYTF.

This clonotype was recorded a few times. The chain uses TRBV10-3 and TRBJ2-2, with 11 bases lining up with TRBD1. Germline CDR1 and CDR2: ENHRY and SYGVKD. V lost 3 bases and J lost 4; bases outside the gene matches: 7. This CDR3 is built from 17 residues. The CDR3 DNA reads TGTGCCATCAGTGATCTGACCGGGACAGGGGGCACCGGGGAGCTGTTTTTT. Its protein product is CAISDLTGTGGTGELFF.

This clonotype was seen a few times. The chain employs TRBV3-1 and TRBJ2-5; TRBD2 might be the D (6 bases). Trimming removed 1 base at V and 5 bases at J, with 14 bases between. This CDR3 region has 15 residues. Germline CDR1 reads LGHDT; CDR2 reads YNNKEL (reference sequence). CDR3: CASSQAKGGMETQYF. The DNA for the CDR3 is TGTGCCAGCAGCCAAGCAAAGGGAGGAATGGAGACCCAGTACTTC.

This clonotype was recorded at least ten times. The chain combines TRBV3-1 with TRBJ2-1, with 10 bases lining up with TRBD1. J was trimmed by 1 base and V by 1 base; bases with no gene match: 4. CDR3 size: 17 residues. The germline V gene encodes CDR1 LGHDT and CDR2 YNNKEL (reference sequence). CDR3 coding DNA: TGTGCCAGCAGCCAAGTAGACAGGGGGCTTTCCTACAATGAGCAGTTCTTC. It yields the protein CASSQVDRGLSYNEQFF.

Note on this clonotype: A much larger clonotype is one base distant, so this may be a read error. The V call is TRBV20-1, the J call TRBJ1-1; the D is unclear. CDR1 and CDR2 (germline): DFQATT, SNEGSKA (reference sequence). The CDR3 is made up of 15 amino acids. V lost 2 bases to trimming and J lost 1 base, with 14 bases between them. The CDR3 sequence: CSARRVSRGNTEAFF. The CDR3 DNA is TGCAGTGCTAGACGGGTCTCCCGAGGGAACACTGAAGCTTTCTTT.

The chain is built from TRBV18 and TRBJ1-4, with no clear D. The CDR3 extends over 14 amino acids. In germline, CDR1 is KGHSH, CDR2 LQKENI. The V end was cut by 2 bases, the J end by 0 bases, with 4 bases between. CDR3 sequence: CASSPVPTNEKLFF. In DNA form, the CDR3 reads TGTGCCAGCTCACCAGTGCCAACTAATGAAAAACTGTTTTTT.

At least ten counts were recorded for this clonotype. V is TRBV28 and J is TRBJ1-5, with 7 positions matching TRBD1. The CDR3 contains 15 residues. V shed 7 bases, J shed 0 bases, and the junction held 6 bases outside the gene matches. CDR1 is MDHEN, CDR2 SYDVKM, per germline. The CDR3 protein is CASTWGQTSNQPQHF. The CDR3, as DNA: TGTGCCAGCACCTGGGGACAGACTAGCAATCAGCCCCAGCATTTT.

V and J are TRBV14 and TRBJ2-7; the D gene is possibly TRBD2 (5 bases). Trimming stripped 8 bases from V and 3 bases from J, with 17 bases between. Germline CDR1 reads SGHDN; CDR2 reads FVKESK. The CDR3 totals 14 residues. The CDR3 DNA sequence: TGTGCCAGCGGCGATACCGGACGGGGCTACGAGCAGTACTTC. Its protein is CASGDTGRGYEQYF.